The 32 T cell receptor beta chains below come from one sample, sequenced in a study of graft-versus-host responses after intestinal transplantation. Data came from immunoSEQ multiplex PCR; TCRdb stores just in-frame clones and leaves some out. Of roughly 21,000 clones listed, 40% to 50% are singletons. Plated together were around 200,000 CFSE-labeled responder cells and around 200,000 irradiated, violet-dye-labeled stimulator cells. The specimen was alloreactive CD8+ T cells from a mixed lymphocyte reaction culture, collected before intestinal transplant. Documented subset: CFSE-low proliferating T cells sorted from approximately 6-day pre-transplant mixed lymphocyte reaction (GvH or HvG direction). All receptors come from a human patient who received an intestinal transplant.

The chain has TRBV30 and TRBJ1-1; the D is unclear. The CDR3 consists of 12 residues. Germline loops: CDR1 GTSNPN, CDR2 SVGIG (reference sequence). V was trimmed by 0 bases and J by 5 bases, leaving 7 bases between them. CDR3 region: CAWSVLGTEAFF. For the CDR3, the DNA is TGTGCCTGGAGTGTATTGGGAACTGAAGCTTTCTTT. Complete variable domain (other parts from reference TRBV30 and TRBJ1-1): SQTIHQWPATLVQPVGSPLSLECTVEGTSNPNLYWYRQAAGRGLQLLFYSVGIGQISSEVPQNLSASRPQDRQFILSSKKLLLSDSGFYLCAWSVLGTEAFFGQGTRLTVV.

This chain joins TRBV5-1 and TRBJ2-1; 7 bases map to TRBD2. The CDR3 loop spans 14 amino acids. J was trimmed by 9 bases and V by 0 bases; bases with no gene match: 6. Per germline, CDR1 SGHRS and CDR2 YFSETQ. The DNA for the CDR3 is TGCGCCAGCAGCTTGGTAGCTAGCGGAGGTGAGCAGTTCTTC. It specifies CASSLVASGGEQFF.

This chain joins TRBV6-1 and TRBJ2-3; D might be TRBD1 (5 bases). This CDR3 contains 15 residues. Germline V CDR1 and CDR2: MNHNS, SASEGT. The V end was cut by 2 bases, the J end by 0 bases, with 9 bases between. The CDR3 spells CASSERTFSTDTQYF. CDR3 in DNA: TGTGCCAGCAGTGAAAGGACATTTAGCACAGATACGCAGTATTTT.

This clone occurred a few times. The V gene is TRBV2, the J gene TRBJ2-1; TRBD2 aligns across 14 bases. V was clipped by 3 bases and J by 1 base; unmatched bases: 11. CDR3 length equals 20 residues. CDR1 is SNHLY and CDR2 is FYNNEI in the germline V gene. The CDR3 loop is CASSETGLAGVGKSYNEQFF. The CDR3 region has the DNA TGTGCCAGCAGTGAGACGGGACTAGCGGGAGTCGGGAAGTCCTACAATGAGCAGTTCTTC.

This clone showed up just a few times. The rearrangement joins TRBV7-3 to TRBJ2-3; D unclear. The germline CDR1 and CDR2 sequences are SGHTA and FQGTGA. V dropped 2 bases and J dropped 6 bases, with 12 bases sitting between them. The CDR3 runs 14 residues. CDR3 DNA: TGTGCCAGCAGCTTAGGGATAAATGCGGATACGCAGTATTTT. This codes for CASSLGINADTQYF. Full variable domain (missing parts from reference TRBV7-3 and TRBJ2-3): GAGVSQTPSNKVTEKGKYVELRCDPISGHTALYWYRQSLGQGPEFLIYFQGTGAADDSGLPNDRFFAVRPEGSVSTLKIQRTERGDSAVYLCASSLGINADTQYFGPGTRLTVL.

CDR3 bases: TGTGCCAGCATGGCGAACTATTGGGACGCTTTCTTT. It yields the protein CASMANYWDAFF. The chain uses TRBV27 and TRBJ1-1; a possible D gene is TRBD1 (5 bases). The germline V gene encodes CDR1 MNHEY and CDR2 SMNVEV (reference sequence). The V end lost 7 bases, the J end lost 11 bases, and 17 bases lay between the germline ends. This CDR3 has 12 amino acids.

The chain uses TRBV6-5 and TRBJ1-3; perhaps TRBD1 as D (6 bases). Germline assignment: CDR1 MNHEY and CDR2 SVGAGI. The CDR3 covers 13 residues. V was cut by 11 bases and J by 4 bases, with 15 bases left in between. The CDR3 spells CACGQHHGNTIYF. The CDR3 DNA sequence: TGTGCCTGCGGACAGCACCACGGAAACACCATATATTTT.

The V gene is TRBV6-5, the J gene TRBJ1-1; 8 nucleotides align to TRBD1. Germline V gene lookup returns CDR1 MNHEY and CDR2 SVGAGI. After removal of 0 bases from V and 6 bases from J, the junction contained 9 bases not matched to a gene. The CDR3 contains 16 residues. CDR3 sequence: CASSYSKVTGDAEAFF. The DNA for the CDR3 is TGTGCCAGCAGTTACTCGAAGGTGACAGGGGACGCTGAAGCTTTCTTT.

The rearrangement joins TRBV29-1 to TRBJ1-2; no clear D gene. Trimming took 6 bases from V and 7 from J, leaving 12 bases between them. Looked up from germline, CDR1 is SQVTM and CDR2 is ANQGSEA. CDR3 length: 11 amino acids. Here the CDR3 DNA reads TGCAGCGTCGGCCGGACCAGTGGCTACACCTTC. Residues: CSVGRTSGYTF.

The chain couples TRBV2 to TRBJ2-1, with a tentative D call TRBD2 (7 bases). The CDR3 totals 19 residues. V lost 4 bases and J 7 bases, leaving 29 bases between the germline ends. The germline gives CDR1 SNHLY, CDR2 FYNNEI. In DNA, the CDR3 is TGTGCCAGCAGTGTGACCTTAGAAATTGGGAGGGGGGGGTTAAATGAGCAGTTCTTC. Protein: CASSVTLEIGRGGLNEQFF.

In this sample, this clone turned up a few times. This chain uses TRBV5-1 with TRBJ1-2, with a tentative D call TRBD1 (6 bases). The CDR3 consists of 16 residues. Trimming pared 2 bases from V and 2 bases from J, leaving 16 bases between. The germline gives CDR1 SGHRS, CDR2 YFSETQ. DNA for the CDR3: TGCGCCAGCAGCTTACACCCAGGGGCTTTGAACTATGGCTACACCTTC. Translating gives CASSLHPGALNYGYTF. Drawing the rest from reference TRBV5-1 and TRBJ1-2, the complete variable domain is KAGVTQTPRYLIKTRGQQVTLSCSPISGHRSVSWYQQTPGQGLQFLFEYFSETQRNKGNFPGRFSGRQFSNSRSEMNVSTLELGDSALYLCASSLHPGALNYGYTFGSGTRLTVV.

The chain carries TRBV11-2 and TRBJ1-2; TRBD1 aligns across 7 bases. The V and J ends lost 1 base and 8 bases, in that order; junction bases with no gene match: 7. The CDR3 totals 14 residues. CDR1 and CDR2 (germline): SGHAT, FQNNGV. CDR3 protein: CASSLVGQEKGYTF. As DNA, the CDR3 is TGTGCCAGCAGCTTAGTCGGACAGGAGAAGGGCTACACCTTC.

The chain joins TRBV6-5 to TRBJ2-7, with D uncertain. The CDR3 contains 15 residues. V was trimmed by 7 bases and J by 2 bases, leaving 18 bases between them. Germline values: CDR1 MNHEY, CDR2 SVGAGI. Here the CDR3 DNA reads TGTGCCAGCACCCAGAGACTCGGCCGCCCCTACGAGCAGTACTTC. Protein product: CASTQRLGRPYEQYF.

This chain connects TRBV7-6 to TRBJ1-2; no firm D call. V was clipped by 1 base and J by 4 bases, with 10 bases between them. The CDR3 has 14 amino acids. Germline V CDR1 and CDR2: SGHVS, FNYEAQ. In DNA, the CDR3 is TGTGCCAGCAGCTTAGAGCCGGGGTCCTATGGCTACACCTTC. It yields the protein CASSLEPGSYGYTF. The full variable domain, completed using reference TRBV7-6 and TRBJ1-2, is GAGVSQSPRYKVTKRGQDVALRCDPISGHVSLYWYRQALGQGPEFLTYFNYEAQQDKSGLPNDRFSAERPEGSISTLTIQRTEQRDSAMYRCASSLEPGSYGYTFGSGTRLTVV.

In its sample, this clone was seen once. This chain joins TRBV27 and TRBJ2-1; tentatively, D is TRBD2 (5 bases). This CDR3 is built from 12 residues. Trimming shortened V by 6 bases and J by 4 bases, and 7 bases separated the two germline ends. Per germline, CDR1 MNHEY and CDR2 SMNVEV (reference sequence). The CDR3 sequence: CASSGLYNEQFF. For the CDR3, the DNA is TGTGCCAGCAGCGGACTTTACAATGAGCAGTTCTTC.

The rearrangement joins TRBV23-1 to TRBJ2-7; TRBD2 aligns across 9 bases. TRBV23-1 is an open reading frame whose function is uncertain. The V and J ends lost 3 bases and 1 base, in that order; junction bases with no gene match: 4. CDR3 length: 15 amino acids. CDR3: CASSHSAGGSYEQYF. The CDR3 DNA follows: TGCGCCAGCAGTCACTCGGCGGGAGGGTCCTACGAGCAGTACTTC.

This chain connects TRBV27 to TRBJ2-7; D tentatively fits TRBD1 or TRBD2 (5 bases each). The CDR3 length is 14 residues. V dropped 5 bases and J dropped 3 bases, with 14 bases sitting between them. The germline V gene encodes CDR1 MNHEY and CDR2 SMNVEV (reference sequence). The CDR3 here is CASSLTAGGYEQYF. The CDR3 region has the DNA TGTGCCAGCAGTCTGACAGCTGGAGGCTACGAGCAGTACTTC.

The V gene is TRBV19, the J gene TRBJ1-5; 7 bases are shared with TRBD1. The germline V gene encodes CDR1 LNHDA and CDR2 SQIVND (reference sequence). Losses at the gene ends were 5 bases for V and 4 bases for J; bases not matched to a gene: 5. The CDR3 spans 14 residues. CDR3 in amino acids: CASSGTAANQPQHF. In nucleotides, the CDR3 is TGTGCCAGTAGTGGGACAGCAGCTAATCAGCCCCAGCATTTT.

J is TRBJ1-1 and V is TRBV6-1, with 7 bases that match TRBD1. This CDR3 has 13 residues. Losses at the gene ends were 6 bases for V and 1 base for J; bases not matched to a gene: 2. Per the germline V gene, CDR1 is MNHNS and CDR2 is SASEGT. The CDR3 protein is CASRGQTNTEAFF. CDR3 coding DNA: TGTGCCAGCAGGGGACAGACGAACACTGAAGCTTTCTTT.

This clone appeared a few times. V and J are TRBV29-1 and TRBJ2-3; 10 nucleotides agree with TRBD2. The CDR3 totals 16 residues. Per the germline V gene, CDR1 is SQVTM and CDR2 is ANQGSEA. V lost 4 bases to trimming and J lost 2 bases; unmatched junction nucleotides: 9. The CDR3 sequence: CSVVSGRQAFTDTQYF. The CDR3 coding sequence is TGCAGCGTTGTTAGCGGGAGGCAGGCATTCACAGATACGCAGTATTTT.

This clone was found a few times. The genes are TRBV6-1 and TRBJ2-7; 8 positions agree with TRBD2. The CDR3 is 13 amino acids. Per germline, CDR1 MNHNS and CDR2 SASEGT. V was clipped by 6 bases and J by 7 bases; unmatched bases: 8. CDR3 sequence: CASRVAGLGEQYF. CDR3 nucleotide sequence: TGTGCCAGCAGAGTAGCGGGACTCGGAGAGCAGTACTTC.

This rearrangement joins TRBV28 to TRBJ2-7; the D is unclear. V lost 10 bases and J 0 bases, leaving 13 bases between the germline ends. Germline loops: CDR1 MDHEN, CDR2 SYDVKM. This CDR3 has 13 amino acids. The CDR3 loop is CATDDSSSYEQYF. CDR3 DNA: TGTGCCACCGACGACTCGTCCTCCTACGAGCAGTACTTC. The whole variable domain, filled in from reference TRBV28 and TRBJ2-7, reads DVKVTQSSRYLVKRTGEKVFLECVQDMDHENMFWYRQDPGLGLRLIYFSYDVKMKEKGDIPEGYSVSREKKERFSLILESASTNQTSMYLCATDDSSSYEQYFGPGTRLTVT.

The V call is TRBV10-2, the J call TRBJ2-2; 7 bases map to TRBD2. The CDR3 spans 19 residues. After removal of 6 bases from V and 0 bases from J, the junction contained 16 bases not matched to a gene. Germline loops: CDR1 WSHSY, CDR2 SAAADI. CDR3 residues: CASRPGGIAALANTGELFF. CDR3 nucleotides: TGCGCCAGCAGGCCCGGGGGGATAGCAGCTCTCGCGAACACCGGGGAGCTGTTTTTT.

The V call is TRBV1, the J call TRBJ2-6. TRBV1 is annotated as a pseudogene. The CDR3 covers 15 residues. The CDR3 is CTSSDRQSRANVLTF. CDR3 bases: TGCACCAGCAGCGACCGGCAAAGTCGGGCCAACGTCCTGACTTTC.

V is TRBV5-1 and J is TRBJ1-1; 7 positions agree with TRBD1. The CDR3 sequence is 14 residues long. Trimming at V came to 2 bases and at J to 3 bases, leaving 4 bases not matched to a gene. The germline V gene has CDR1 SGHRS and CDR2 YFSETQ. The CDR3 loop reads CASSFSRGDTEAFF. In DNA form, the CDR3 reads TGCGCCAGCAGCTTTTCCAGGGGGGACACTGAAGCTTTCTTT.

The chain uses TRBV7-9 and TRBJ2-7; unclear D gene. Germline CDR1 SEHNR, CDR2 FQNEAQ (reference sequence). Trimming removed 1 base from V and 0 bases from J, with 10 bases in between. There are 15 residues in the CDR3. The CDR3 region has the DNA TGTGCCAGCAGCTTAGACGGAAAAAGCTCCTACGAGCAGTACTTC. This translates into CASSLDGKSSYEQYF.

The rearrangement links TRBV18 to TRBJ1-2; D might be TRBD1 (5 bases). The CDR3 extends over 13 amino acids. V was shortened by 1 base and J by 6 bases, with 9 bases between the two germline ends. The V gene's germline CDR1 is KGHSH and CDR2 LQKENI. As DNA, the CDR3 is TGTGCCAGCTCACCACGGGGGGGTGATGGCTACACCTTC. This sequence encodes CASSPRGGDGYTF.

The gene calls are TRBV2 and TRBJ1-2, with D maybe TRBD1 (5 bases). V dropped 6 bases and J dropped 8 bases, with 7 bases sitting between them. The germline CDR1 and CDR2 sequences are SNHLY and FYNNEI. The CDR3 length is 10 residues. DNA for the CDR3: TGTGCCAGCAGCGGGGACGGCTACACCTTC. Protein: CASSGDGYTF.

This clone appeared a few times. The rearrangement links TRBV9 to TRBJ1-3; D gene uncertain. Between the trimmed V and J ends, which lost 3 bases and 2 bases, there was a span of 12 bases. The CDR3 has 15 amino acids. Germline assignment: CDR1 SGDLS and CDR2 YYNGEE. The CDR3 loop reads CASSADRYPGNTIYF. The DNA for the CDR3 is TGTGCCAGCAGCGCCGACCGGTACCCTGGAAACACCATATATTTT.

The V gene is TRBV6-5, the J gene TRBJ1-1, with 10 bases identical to TRBD1. The CDR3 loop spans 14 amino acids. J was trimmed by 5 bases and V by 2 bases; bases with no gene match: 2. Germline values: CDR1 MNHEY, CDR2 SVGAGI. CDR3 nucleotide sequence: TGTGCCAGCAGTTACGACAGGGGGCTAACTGAAGCTTTCTTT. Translating gives CASSYDRGLTEAFF.

This clone was seen once. The chain has TRBV2 and TRBJ2-7; perhaps D is TRBD1 or TRBD2 (5 bases each). CDR1 and CDR2 from the germline V gene are SNHLY and FYNNEI. The CDR3 contains 14 residues. V gave up 7 bases and J gave up 8 bases, with 21 bases separating them. CDR3 sequence reads: CASKTGTQTWQQYF. CDR3 bases: TGTGCCAGCAAAACCGGGACCCAAACCTGGCAGCAGTACTTC.

The V and J genes are TRBV12-5 and TRBJ1-5, with a tentative D call TRBD1 (5 bases). The CDR3 is 20 amino acids. V was pared by 1 base and J by 3 bases, with 25 bases between. The germline V gene encodes CDR1 LGHNT and CDR2 FRNRAP. The CDR3 coding sequence is TGTGCTAGTGGTTTGGCCCCTTCCGGGACGGAATTACTCGCCAATCAGCCCCAGCATTTT. It encodes CASGLAPSGTELLANQPQHF.